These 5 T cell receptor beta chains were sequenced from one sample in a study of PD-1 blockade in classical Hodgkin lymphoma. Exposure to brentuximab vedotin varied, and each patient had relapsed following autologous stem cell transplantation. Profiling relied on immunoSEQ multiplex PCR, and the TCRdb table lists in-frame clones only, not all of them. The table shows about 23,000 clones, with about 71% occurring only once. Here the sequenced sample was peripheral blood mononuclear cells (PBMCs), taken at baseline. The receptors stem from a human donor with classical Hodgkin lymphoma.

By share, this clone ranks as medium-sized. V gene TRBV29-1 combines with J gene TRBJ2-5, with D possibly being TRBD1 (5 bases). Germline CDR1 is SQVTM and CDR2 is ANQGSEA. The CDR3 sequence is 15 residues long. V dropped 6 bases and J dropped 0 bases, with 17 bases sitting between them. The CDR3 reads CSVGTSRQNQETQYF. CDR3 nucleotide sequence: TGCAGCGTGGGAACCTCTAGACAGAACCAAGAGACCCAGTACTTC.

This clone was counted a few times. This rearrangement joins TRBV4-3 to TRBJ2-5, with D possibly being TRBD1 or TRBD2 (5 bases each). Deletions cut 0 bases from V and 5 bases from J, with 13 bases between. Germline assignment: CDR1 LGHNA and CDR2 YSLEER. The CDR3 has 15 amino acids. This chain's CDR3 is CASSQDMGREETQYF. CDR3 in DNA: TGCGCCAGCAGCCAAGATATGGGCAGGGAGGAGACCCAGTACTTC.

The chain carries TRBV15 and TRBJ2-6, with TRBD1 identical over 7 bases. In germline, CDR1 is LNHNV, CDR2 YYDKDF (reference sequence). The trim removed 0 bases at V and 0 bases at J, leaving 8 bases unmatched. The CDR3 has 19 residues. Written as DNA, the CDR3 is TGTGCCACCAGCAGAGATCGAGGGACAGCGAGCTCTGGGGCCAACGTCCTGACTTTC. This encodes CATSRDRGTASSGANVLTF.

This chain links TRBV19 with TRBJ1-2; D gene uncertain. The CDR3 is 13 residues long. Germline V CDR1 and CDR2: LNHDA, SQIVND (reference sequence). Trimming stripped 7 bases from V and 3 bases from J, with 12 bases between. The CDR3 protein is CASTWLGDYGYTF. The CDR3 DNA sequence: TGTGCCAGTACGTGGCTGGGCGACTATGGCTACACCTTC.

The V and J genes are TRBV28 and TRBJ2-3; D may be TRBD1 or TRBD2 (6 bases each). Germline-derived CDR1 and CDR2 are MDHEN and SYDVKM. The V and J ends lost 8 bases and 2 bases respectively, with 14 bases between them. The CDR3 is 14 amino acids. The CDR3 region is CASQRGDTTDTQYF. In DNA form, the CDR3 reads TGTGCCAGCCAGAGGGGGGACACCACAGATACGCAGTATTTT.